Listed below are T cell receptor beta chains from one sample, sequenced in a study of cytomegalovirus exposure and HLA in healthy donors. Libraries were prepared by immunoSEQ multiplex PCR; TCRdb keeps only in-frame clonotypes and omits some of them. Among approximately 110,000 clones listed, around 81% were seen once. Source material: PBMCs. The receptors stem from a woman between 25 and 40 years old in good health and CMV-seronegative. The CDR3 runs from the conserved cysteine through the conserved F or W. A D gene is named only where the DNA matches it firmly. Expanded clones get a size class; other rows say once, few or many, or leave the size out.

D,length,size,J,V,DNA,CDR3
.,15,.,TRBJ2-2,TRBV19,TGTGCCACCCATAAGGGACTGGCGAACACCGGGGAGCTGTTTTTT,CATHKGLANTGELFF
TRBD2,14,.,TRBJ2-1,TRBV7-2,TGTGCCAGCAGCTTCGGCGGGGGGTGGGATGAGCAGTTCTTC,CASSFGGGWDEQFF
.,15,.,TRBJ1-1,TRBV5-1,TGCGCCAGCAGCCTGGACCCGGGAGGGTACACTGAAGCTTTCTTT,CASSLDPGGYTEAFF
TRBD1,15,.,TRBJ2-7,TRBV6-6,TGTGCCAGCAGTTACCGACAGGGTAGGGTGGGCGAGCAGTACTTC,CASSYRQGRVGEQYF
.,19,.,TRBJ2-7,TRBV11-2,TGTGCCAGCAGCTTAGTGGGACCCGGGACAGTAGCGGTCTCCTACGAGCAGTACTTC,CASSLVGPGTVAVSYEQYF
TRBD1,17,.,TRBJ1-4,TRBV4-3,TGCGCCAGCAGCTTCCGGAGGGCGGGACAGGGCGGTGAAAAACTGTTTTTT,CASSFRRAGQGGEKLFF
.,13,.,TRBJ1-2,TRBV14,TGTGCCAGCAGCCAAGACGCAGTATCTGGCTACACCTTC,CASSQDAVSGYTF
.,14,.,TRBJ2-2,TRBV30,TGTGCCTGGAGTGTTTCCGGATGGAGCCGGGAGCTGTTTTTT,CAWSVSGWSRELFF
.,12,few,TRBJ2-7,TRBV2,TGTGCCAGCGAGCGCGGCCTCTACGAGCAGTACTTC,CASERGLYEQYF
TRBD2,17,.,TRBJ2-3,TRBV18,TGTGCCAGCTCCAAGGTTGTGCCGGGAGGTTCGAAAGATACGCAGTATTTT,CASSKVVPGGSKDTQYF
TRBD2,16,.,TRBJ2-5,TRBV28,TGTGCCAGCAGTCCGAGGACTAGCGGGATGGGGGAGACCCAGTACTTC,CASSPRTSGMGETQYF